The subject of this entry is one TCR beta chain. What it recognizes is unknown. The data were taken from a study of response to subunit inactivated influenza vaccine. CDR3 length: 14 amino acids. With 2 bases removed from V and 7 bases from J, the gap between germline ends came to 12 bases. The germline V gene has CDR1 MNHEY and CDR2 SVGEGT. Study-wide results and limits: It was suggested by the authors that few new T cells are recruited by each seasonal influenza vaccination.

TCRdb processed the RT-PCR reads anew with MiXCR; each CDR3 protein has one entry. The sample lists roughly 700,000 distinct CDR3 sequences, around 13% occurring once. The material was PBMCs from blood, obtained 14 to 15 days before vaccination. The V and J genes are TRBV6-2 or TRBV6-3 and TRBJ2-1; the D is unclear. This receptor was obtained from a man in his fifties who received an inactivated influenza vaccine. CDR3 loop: CASSYLGYGNEQFF. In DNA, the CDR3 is TGTGCCAGCAGTTACCTAGGGTACGGGAATGAGCAGTTCTTC.